These T cell receptor beta chains were read from a single sample in a study of monozygotic twins with inflammatory bowel disease. With the 5' RACE reads reprocessed, TCRdb shows one record per CDR3 protein and no DNA. In total, the table holds 200,000 to 250,000 distinct CDR3 sequences. Sequencing used blood. Every receptor here comes from a human donor with ulcerative colitis or Crohn's disease, or a healthy co-twin of an affected twin (not recorded which). CDR3s include the opening cysteine and the closing phenylalanine or tryptophan.

TRBV20-1,TRBJ2-1,CSARLDRVSYNEQFF
TRBV11-1,TRBJ2-1,CASSLGTSGASSYNEQFF
TRBV19,TRBJ2-2,CASSIQGGGTGELFF
TRBV24-1,TRBJ1-1,CATSEPGTGGYEEAFF
TRBV20-1,TRBJ2-3,CSVMGEDTQYF
TRBV7-9,TRBJ1-5,CASGGYGNQPQHF
TRBV4-1,TRBJ2-1,CASSQDPAGGFNEQFF
TRBV5-5,TRBJ2-1,CASSLVGTSGLKNEQFF
TRBV5-1,TRBJ2-2,CASSSRQGGTGELFF
TRBV20-1,TRBJ2-2,CSARRGSGSGELFF
TRBV6-5,TRBJ2-3,CASSYYFTDTQYF
TRBV12-3/TRBV12-4,TRBJ2-5,CASSPRQGSQETQYF
TRBV12-3/TRBV12-4,TRBJ2-7,CASSPGLPYEQYF
TRBV7-8,TRBJ1-1,CASSLVTGNTEAFF
TRBV7-3,TRBJ1-1,CASSLQGTDRSEAFF
TRBV5-6,TRBJ1-2,CASSLPVDYGYTF
TRBV3-1,TRBJ2-3,CASSQWEDTQYF
TRBV10-3,TRBJ2-1,CAIMEAPYNEQFF
TRBV7-9,TRBJ1-2,CASSPGWTEPNYGYTF
TRBV11-2,TRBJ2-1,CASSLLDSSLGPEQFF
TRBV20-1,TRBJ2-7,CSAREWESVAGAGPPGEQYF
TRBV6-5,TRBJ2-6,CASSFILGGSGANVLTF
TRBV29-1,TRBJ2-1,CSAREATRGGEQFF
TRBV28,TRBJ2-5,CASSAGQGGWETQYF
TRBV4-3,TRBJ1-1,CASSQVTLSGPGGTEAFF
TRBV29-1,TRBJ2-7,CSATGGSGEQYF
TRBV20-1,TRBJ1-5,CSGRSRVYQPQHF
TRBV28,TRBJ2-6,CASSLVLDHDRGVVSGANVLTF
TRBV20-1,TRBJ1-6,CSARFSWNSPLHF